This TCR beta chain derives from a study of OX40 agonist ivuxolimab in advanced cancers. The germline V gene encodes CDR1 MNHNS and CDR2 SASEGT. This CDR3 is built from 15 residues. V lost 2 bases to trimming and J lost 8 bases; unmatched junction nucleotides: 9. Systemic immunosuppression or a history of autoimmune disease excluded patients. Clones were sequenced by immunoSEQ multiplex PCR, and TCRdb holds only the in-frame ones, with some missing. The sample yields more than 40,000 clones, around 82% seen once. This clone was found a few times. V is TRBV6-1 and J is TRBJ2-1; 7 positions agree with TRBD2. The sample was CD4+ or CD8+ T cells sorted from blood, taken in a trial of the OX40 agonist ivuxolimab. The source of this sequence is an adult with an advanced solid tumor such as melanoma, head and neck, liver or kidney cancer. The CDR3 nucleotides read TGTGCCAGCAGTGAACCCAACAGCGGGAAGGATGAGCAGTTCTTC. The encoded protein is CASSEPNSGKDEQFF.